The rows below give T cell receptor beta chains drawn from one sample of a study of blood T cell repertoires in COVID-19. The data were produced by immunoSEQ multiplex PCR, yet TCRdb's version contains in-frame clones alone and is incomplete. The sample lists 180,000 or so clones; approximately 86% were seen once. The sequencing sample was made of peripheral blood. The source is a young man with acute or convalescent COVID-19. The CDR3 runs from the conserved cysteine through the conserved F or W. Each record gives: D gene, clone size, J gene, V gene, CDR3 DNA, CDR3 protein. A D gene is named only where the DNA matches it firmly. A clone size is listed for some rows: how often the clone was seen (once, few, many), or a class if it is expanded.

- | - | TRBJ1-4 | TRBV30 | TGTGCCTGGAGCCCGGGACACCGTTTAGGGCAATTTGGTGAAAAACTGTTTTTT | CAWSPGHRLGQFGEKLFF
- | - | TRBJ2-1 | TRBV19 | TGTGCCAGTCAGGCCGAAATGGACAATGAGCAGTTCTTC | CASQAEMDNEQFF
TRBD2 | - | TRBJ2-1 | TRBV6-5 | TGTGCCAGCAGTTCCCTAGGGACTAGCTATGAGCAGTTCTTC | CASSSLGTSYEQFF
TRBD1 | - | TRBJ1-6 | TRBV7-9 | TGTGCCAGCAGCTTTTTCAGGACAGGGGGCCCCTATAATTCACCCCTCCACTTT | CASSFFRTGGPYNSPLHF
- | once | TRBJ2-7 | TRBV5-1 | TGCGCCAGCAGCCCCCGAGGGCAGGCGCCCTTCTCCTACGAGCAGTACTTC | CASSPRGQAPFSYEQYF
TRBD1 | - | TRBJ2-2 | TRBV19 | TGTGCCAGTACAGACAGGGTAACACCCGGGGAGCTGTTTTTT | CASTDRVTPGELFF
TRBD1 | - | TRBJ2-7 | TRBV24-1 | TGTGCCACCAGTGATTCTTGGACAGGTGGGAGTGAGCAGTACTTC | CATSDSWTGGSEQYF
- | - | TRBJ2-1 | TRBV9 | TGTGCCAGCAGCGCCGAGGCGTGGGGGGTCAATGAGCAGTTCTTC | CASSAEAWGVNEQFF
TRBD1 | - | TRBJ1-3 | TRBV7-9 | TGTGCCAGCAGCGACCTACAGGGGGCAGGAGGAAACACCATATATTTT | CASSDLQGAGGNTIYF
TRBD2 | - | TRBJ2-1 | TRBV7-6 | TGTGCCAGCAGCATTTGGATTTCTAGCGGGGGGGCCGACGAGCAGTTCTTC | CASSIWISSGGADEQFF
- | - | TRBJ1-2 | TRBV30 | TGTGCGTCGAGTAACTATGGCTACACCTTC | CASSNYGYTF
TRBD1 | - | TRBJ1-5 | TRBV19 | TGTGCCACACAGGGACAGGGGAGTCAGCCCCAGCATTTT | CATQGQGSQPQHF
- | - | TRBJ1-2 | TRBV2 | TGTGCCAGCAGTGAAGCCAGTGGGCCTTATGGCTACACCTTC | CASSEASGPYGYTF
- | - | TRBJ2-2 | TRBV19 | TGTGCCAGTAGAAGCACAGGGACCGGGGAGCTGTTTTTT | CASRSTGTGELFF
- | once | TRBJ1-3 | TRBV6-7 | TGTGCCAGCAGTGAATTACGGGGGGCTAGAAACACCATATATTTT | CASSELRGARNTIYF
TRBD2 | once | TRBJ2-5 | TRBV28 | TGTGCCAGCAGTTTATTTCGCGGGACTACCCGGGCCCAGTACTTC | CASSLFRGTTRAQYF
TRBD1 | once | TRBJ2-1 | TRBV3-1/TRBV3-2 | TGTGCCAGCAGCCTACGGACAGGGCCGTACAATGAGCAGTTCTTC | CASSLRTGPYNEQFF
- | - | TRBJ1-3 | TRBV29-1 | TGCAGCGTTGAGGGAGCACCTGGAAACACCATATATTTT | CSVEGAPGNTIYF
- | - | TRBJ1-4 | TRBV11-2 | TGTGCCAGCAGCTTAGATAGGGGGAGAATTGAAAAACTGTTTTTT | CASSLDRGRIEKLFF